This entry lists 27 T cell receptor beta chains sequenced from one sample in a study of CD8+CD57+ T cells in acquired aplastic anemia. CDR3 and TCR beta VDJ profiling relied on a genomic DNA template. MiXCR was run by TCRdb on the reads, yielding one entry per CDR3 protein. The sample carries approximately 220,000 distinct CDR3 sequences, over 40% recorded once. In patients chosen for sequencing, flow cytometry had shown CD8+CD57+ cell expansion. The sample comprised sorted CD4+, CD8+, or CD8+CD57+ T cells (not recorded which) from PBMCs. The receptors were sampled from a human donor with aplastic anemia.

This clonotype was seen at least ten times. V gene TRBV29-1 combines with J gene TRBJ2-6; 9 bases fit TRBD1. Germline lookup yields CDR1 SQVTM and CDR2 ANQGSEA. The CDR3 covers 21 residues. V lost 3 bases and J lost 3; bases outside the gene matches: 21. CDR3 DNA: TGCAGCGTTGACCCCACGCAGGCCTTTCGGGACAGGGTTGTTGGGGCCAACGTCCTGACTTTC. It codes for CSVDPTQAFRDRVVGANVLTF.

The DNA of the CDR3 is TGCAGTGCTAGCCTAGGGGAGCGCATGTATTTT. It is translated as CSASLGERMYF. V and J are TRBV20-1 and TRBJ2-3; D is perhaps TRBD1 or TRBD2 (5 bases each). V lost 3 bases, J lost 14 bases, and 15 bases lay in between. The V gene's germline CDR1 is DFQATT and CDR2 SNEGSKA (reference sequence). CDR3 length: 11 amino acids.

This chain links TRBV10-3 with TRBJ1-2; TRBD1 matches at 7 bases. J was trimmed by 8 bases and V by 7 bases; bases with no gene match: 13. The V gene's germline CDR1 is ENHRY and CDR2 SYGVKD. CDR3 size: 14 residues. The CDR3 DNA sequence: TGTGCCATCAAAGGAGATGGACAGGCCAAGGGCTACACCTTC. This gives the protein CAIKGDGQAKGYTF.

CDR3 amino acids: CASSDLRRTGGINEQFF. The DNA for the CDR3 is TGTGCCAGCAGTGATCTGCGTCGGACAGGGGGTATCAATGAGCAGTTCTTC. The gene calls are TRBV2 and TRBJ2-1; 10 nucleotides align to TRBD1. CDR3 length: 17 residues. The V and J ends lost 3 bases and 6 bases, in that order; junction bases with no gene match: 11. Germline loops: CDR1 SNHLY, CDR2 FYNNEI. The full variable domain, completed using reference TRBV2 and TRBJ2-1, is EPEVTQTPSHQVTQMGQEVILRCVPISNHLYFYWYRQILGQKVEFLVSFYNNEISEKSEIFDDQFSVERPDGSNFTLKIRSTKLEDSAMYFCASSDLRRTGGINEQFFGPGTRLTVL.

The V call is TRBV28, the J call TRBJ2-6; TRBD1 agrees at 9 bases. The CDR3 loop spans 16 amino acids. The germline CDR1 and CDR2 sequences are MDHEN and SYDVKM. J was trimmed by 0 bases and V by 11 bases; bases with no gene match: 8. CDR3 residues: CAVPGQGTSGANVLTF. CDR3 nucleotides: TGTGCCGTACCGGGACAGGGAACCTCTGGGGCCAACGTCCTGACTTTC.

As for this clonotype: A much larger clonotype is one base distant, so this may be a read error. This CDR3 fails to terminate in the conserved phenylalanine or tryptophan, so it likely reflects a read error. This chain uses TRBV5-5 with TRBJ1-1; D is unresolved. The CDR3 is made up of 14 amino acids. Germline CDR1 reads SGHKS; CDR2 reads YYEKEE (reference sequence). V lost 7 bases and J 1 base, leaving 14 bases between the germline ends. The CDR3, as DNA: TGTGCCAGCGCTTTCAGCGAGCAGAACACTGAAGCTTTCTCT. Its translation is CASAFSEQNTEAFS.

This chain uses TRBV20-1 with TRBJ2-7, with unresolved D. Germline CDR1 and CDR2: DFQATT and SNEGSKA (reference sequence). The CDR3 consists of 15 residues. Trimming removed 2 bases at V and 7 bases at J, with 21 bases between. CDR3 region: CSARLVSLLLREQYF. In DNA, the CDR3 is TGCAGTGCTAGATTGGTTTCTCTCCTACTGCGGGAGCAGTACTTC.

This clonotype came up many times. The chain couples TRBV19 to TRBJ1-2; TRBD1 matches 7 bases. The J segment lost 0 bases and the V segment lost 4 bases, leaving 2 bases of the junction unmatched. Germline V gene data show CDR1 as LNHDA and CDR2 as SQIVND (reference sequence). The CDR3 extends over 14 amino acids. CDR3 DNA: TGTGCCAGTAGTAGGGACAGTTCTAACTATGGCTACACCTTC. This sequence encodes CASSRDSSNYGYTF.

As for this clonotype: A single base separates this from a much larger clone, so it may be a read error. The CDR3 reads CASMGNTGEPFF. In DNA, the CDR3 is TGCGCCAGCATGGGAAACACCGGGGAGCCGTTTTTT. The chain links TRBV5-1 to TRBJ2-2, with a weak D call TRBD2 (5 bases). From germline, CDR1 is SGHRS and CDR2 YFSETQ. The CDR3 loop spans 12 amino acids.

This clonotype has a handful of counts. The chain employs TRBV9 and TRBJ1-3; D is ambiguous. Looked up from germline, CDR1 is SGDLS and CDR2 is YYNGEE. The CDR3 is 14 amino acids. V was trimmed by 1 base and J by 1 base, leaving 6 bases between them. The CDR3 sequence is CASSVTESGNTIYF. The CDR3 DNA reads TGTGCCAGCAGCGTAACTGAGTCTGGAAACACCATATATTTT. Filled out from reference TRBV9 and TRBJ1-3, the complete variable domain reads DSGVTQTPKHLITATGQRVTLRCSPRSGDLSVYWYQQSLDQGLQFLIQYYNGEERAKGNILERFSAQQFPDLHSELNLSSLELGDSALYFCASSVTESGNTIYFGEGSWLTVV.

The rearrangement uses TRBV20-1 and TRBJ2-1; TRBD2 matches 10 bases. The CDR3 has 18 residues. Germline CDR1 is DFQATT and CDR2 is SNEGSKA (reference sequence). With 0 bases clipped from V and 5 bases from J, the junction kept 13 bases outside the gene matches. The CDR3 protein is CSAREALAGAQTNNEQFF. In DNA form, the CDR3 reads TGCAGTGCTAGAGAGGCCCTAGCGGGGGCTCAGACAAACAATGAGCAGTTCTTC.

This rearrangement joins TRBV2 to TRBJ2-7; 9 bases map to TRBD1. The CDR3 covers 12 residues. Germline trimming cut 6 bases from V and 12 bases from J; bases unmatched to any gene: 9. CDR1 SNHLY and CDR2 FYNNEI come from the germline V gene. The CDR3 sequence is CASSKNPGQGYF. CDR3 nucleotides: TGTGCCAGCAGCAAAAATCCGGGACAGGGGTACTTC. The variable domain in full, completed from reference TRBV2 and TRBJ2-7, reads EPEVTQTPSHQVTQMGQEVILRCVPISNHLYFYWYRQILGQKVEFLVSFYNNEISEKSEIFDDQFSVERPDGSNFTLKIRSTKLEDSAMYFCASSKNPGQGYFGPGTRLTVT.

The V gene is TRBV7-8, the J gene TRBJ1-5, with 7 bases fitting TRBD1. J was trimmed by 11 bases and V by 5 bases; bases with no gene match: 15. The CDR3 contains 15 residues. CDR1 and CDR2 (germline): SGHVS, FQNEAQ. CDR3 protein: CASSPGGGYQETQHF. CDR3 nucleotides: TGTGCCAGCAGCCCAGGGGGTGGGTACCAAGAGACCCAGCATTTT.

V usage is TRBV29-1 and J usage is TRBJ2-7; 10 nucleotides match TRBD1. The germline V gene encodes CDR1 SQVTM and CDR2 ANQGSEA. V dropped 7 bases and J dropped 5; count of bases not matched to a gene: 5. The CDR3 covers 12 residues. CDR3 loop: CSARQGAHEQYF. CDR3 DNA: TGCAGCGCAAGACAGGGGGCCCACGAGCAGTACTTC.

The chain couples TRBV5-1 to TRBJ2-5; 14 positions agree with TRBD2. The germline V gene encodes CDR1 SGHRS and CDR2 YFSETQ. The CDR3 loop spans 15 amino acids. Unmatched junction bases numbered 4, after V lost 9 bases and J lost 0 bases. The CDR3 spells CATRTSGGYQETQYF. In nucleotides, the CDR3 is TGCGCCACCAGGACTAGCGGGGGGTACCAAGAGACCCAGTACTTC. Combining the CDR3 with reference TRBV5-1 and TRBJ2-5 gives the whole variable domain KAGVTQTPRYLIKTRGQQVTLSCSPISGHRSVSWYQQTPGQGLQFLFEYFSETQRNKGNFPGRFSGRQFSNSRSEMNVSTLELGDSALYLCATRTSGGYQETQYFGPGTRLLVL.

This clonotype was seen ten or more times. The chain carries TRBV5-1 and TRBJ2-1; D unclear. V was pared by 1 base and J by 1 base, with 9 bases between. This CDR3 spans 15 amino acids. Looked up from germline, CDR1 is SGHRS and CDR2 is YFSETQ. The CDR3 spells CASSLTVASYNEQFF. CDR3 DNA sequence: TGCGCCAGCAGCTTGACGGTTGCTTCCTACAATGAGCAGTTCTTC.

The chain employs TRBV7-9 and TRBJ2-5; 9 bases fit TRBD1. V gave up 3 bases and J gave up 2 bases; unmatched junction bases: 1. This CDR3 region has 14 residues. Germline values: CDR1 SEHNR, CDR2 FQNEAQ (reference sequence). The CDR3 DNA follows: TGTGCCAGCAGCTTCGGACAGGGGCAAGAGACCCAGTACTTC. Protein sequence: CASSFGQGQETQYF.

The sample holds many counts of this clonotype. The chain links TRBV7-9 to TRBJ2-7; 8 positions match TRBD1. Germline V gene lookup returns CDR1 SEHNR and CDR2 FQNEAQ (reference sequence). This CDR3 has 14 residues. Losses at the gene ends were 4 bases for V and 4 bases for J; bases not matched to a gene: 6. CDR3 amino acids: CASSSRTGSYEQYF. The CDR3 nucleotides read TGTGCCAGCAGCTCACGGACAGGGAGTTACGAGCAGTACTTC. Filled out from reference TRBV7-9 and TRBJ2-7, the complete variable domain reads DTGVSQNPRHKITKRGQNVTFRCDPISEHNRLYWYRQTLGQGPEFLTYFQNEAQLEKSRLLSDRFSAERPKGSFSTLEIQRTEQGDSAMYLCASSSRTGSYEQYFGPGTRLTVT.

This clonotype was detected only a few times. The rearrangement uses TRBV25-1 and TRBJ1-1; D is unresolved. The CDR3 totals 13 residues. Trimming stripped 2 bases from V and 6 bases from J, with 10 bases between. Germline V gene lookup returns CDR1 MGHDK and CDR2 SYGVNS. The CDR3 here is CASSEGSGSEAFF. Here the CDR3 DNA reads TGTGCCAGCAGTGAAGGGTCAGGCTCTGAAGCTTTCTTT.

The V and J genes are TRBV7-6 and TRBJ2-5; perhaps TRBD1 as D (5 bases). This CDR3 comprises 14 residues. Looked up from germline, CDR1 is SGHVS and CDR2 is FNYEAQ. V shed 1 base and J shed 4 bases, with 10 bases lying between them. CDR3 amino acids: CASSLGQGTETQYF. The CDR3 DNA follows: TGTGCCAGCAGCTTAGGGCAGGGAACAGAGACCCAGTACTTC.

This chain connects TRBV2 to TRBJ2-3, with D tentatively TRBD1 (5 bases). CDR3 length: 14 amino acids. Germline CDR1 is SNHLY and CDR2 is FYNNEI. Deletions cut 3 bases from V and 0 bases from J, with 7 bases between. The CDR3 sequence is CASSDDRSTDTQYF. In DNA, the CDR3 is TGTGCCAGCAGTGACGACAGAAGCACAGATACGCAGTATTTT.

The genes are TRBV7-2 and TRBJ1-2; D gene ambiguous. The CDR3 totals 12 residues. Germline V CDR1 and CDR2: SGHTA, FQGNSA. Trimming cost V 4 bases and J 8 bases, with 11 bases left between them. The CDR3 DNA reads as TGTGCCAGCAGCTCCCAGGAGTTAGGCTACACCTTC. This translates into CASSSQELGYTF.

A word on this clonotype: Possible read error: a much larger clone is one base away. The chain has TRBV5-4 and TRBJ1-2, with D possibly TRBD1 on 5 matching bases. Germline-derived CDR1 and CDR2 are SGHNT and YYREEE (reference sequence). The CDR3 is 18 residues long. The chain's CDR3 is CASSLGDWTRARYYGHTF. CDR3 nucleotides: TGTGCCAGCAGCTTGGGGGATTGGACACGAGCCCGCTACTATGGCCACACCTTC.

This clonotype was counted between two and nine times. The V call is TRBV7-8, the J call TRBJ2-7; 8 bases agree with TRBD1. Trimming took 7 bases from V and 5 from J; bases not matched to a gene: 7. The germline gives CDR1 SGHVS, CDR2 FQNEAQ. There are 13 residues in the CDR3. In DNA, the CDR3 is TGTGCCAGCACCGGACAGGGTGTCCACGAGCAGTACTTC. Protein: CASTGQGVHEQYF.

This clonotype was seen many times. V is TRBV2 and J is TRBJ2-7; TRBD2 might be the D (5 bases). Germline V lookup: CDR1 SNHLY, CDR2 FYNNEI. Between the trimmed V and J ends, which lost 4 bases and 3 bases, there was a span of 13 bases. The CDR3 has 14 amino acids. The CDR3 protein is CASSVGQAGYEQYF. CDR3 DNA sequence: TGTGCCAGCAGTGTAGGCCAGGCGGGCTACGAGCAGTACTTC.

This clonotype has at least ten counts. The chain is built from TRBV28 and TRBJ1-2, with a tentative D call TRBD1 (6 bases). The CDR3 totals 13 residues. Trimming removed 8 bases at V and 6 bases at J, with 16 bases between. The germline V gene has CDR1 MDHEN and CDR2 SYDVKM. DNA of the CDR3: TGTGCCAGCGCCCCGGACAGAGGTCATGGCTACACCTTC. Its translation is CASAPDRGHGYTF.

The rearrangement links TRBV20-1 to TRBJ2-1; the match to TRBD2 covers 9 bases. The CDR3 length is 14 residues. Germline V gene lookup returns CDR1 DFQATT and CDR2 SNEGSKA (reference sequence). V was pared by 8 bases and J by 3 bases, with 8 bases of the junction left unmatched. CDR3 DNA sequence: TGCAGTTCAAGAGGGCGGGGGGGCTACAATGAGCAGTTCTTC. Translating gives CSSRGRGGYNEQFF.